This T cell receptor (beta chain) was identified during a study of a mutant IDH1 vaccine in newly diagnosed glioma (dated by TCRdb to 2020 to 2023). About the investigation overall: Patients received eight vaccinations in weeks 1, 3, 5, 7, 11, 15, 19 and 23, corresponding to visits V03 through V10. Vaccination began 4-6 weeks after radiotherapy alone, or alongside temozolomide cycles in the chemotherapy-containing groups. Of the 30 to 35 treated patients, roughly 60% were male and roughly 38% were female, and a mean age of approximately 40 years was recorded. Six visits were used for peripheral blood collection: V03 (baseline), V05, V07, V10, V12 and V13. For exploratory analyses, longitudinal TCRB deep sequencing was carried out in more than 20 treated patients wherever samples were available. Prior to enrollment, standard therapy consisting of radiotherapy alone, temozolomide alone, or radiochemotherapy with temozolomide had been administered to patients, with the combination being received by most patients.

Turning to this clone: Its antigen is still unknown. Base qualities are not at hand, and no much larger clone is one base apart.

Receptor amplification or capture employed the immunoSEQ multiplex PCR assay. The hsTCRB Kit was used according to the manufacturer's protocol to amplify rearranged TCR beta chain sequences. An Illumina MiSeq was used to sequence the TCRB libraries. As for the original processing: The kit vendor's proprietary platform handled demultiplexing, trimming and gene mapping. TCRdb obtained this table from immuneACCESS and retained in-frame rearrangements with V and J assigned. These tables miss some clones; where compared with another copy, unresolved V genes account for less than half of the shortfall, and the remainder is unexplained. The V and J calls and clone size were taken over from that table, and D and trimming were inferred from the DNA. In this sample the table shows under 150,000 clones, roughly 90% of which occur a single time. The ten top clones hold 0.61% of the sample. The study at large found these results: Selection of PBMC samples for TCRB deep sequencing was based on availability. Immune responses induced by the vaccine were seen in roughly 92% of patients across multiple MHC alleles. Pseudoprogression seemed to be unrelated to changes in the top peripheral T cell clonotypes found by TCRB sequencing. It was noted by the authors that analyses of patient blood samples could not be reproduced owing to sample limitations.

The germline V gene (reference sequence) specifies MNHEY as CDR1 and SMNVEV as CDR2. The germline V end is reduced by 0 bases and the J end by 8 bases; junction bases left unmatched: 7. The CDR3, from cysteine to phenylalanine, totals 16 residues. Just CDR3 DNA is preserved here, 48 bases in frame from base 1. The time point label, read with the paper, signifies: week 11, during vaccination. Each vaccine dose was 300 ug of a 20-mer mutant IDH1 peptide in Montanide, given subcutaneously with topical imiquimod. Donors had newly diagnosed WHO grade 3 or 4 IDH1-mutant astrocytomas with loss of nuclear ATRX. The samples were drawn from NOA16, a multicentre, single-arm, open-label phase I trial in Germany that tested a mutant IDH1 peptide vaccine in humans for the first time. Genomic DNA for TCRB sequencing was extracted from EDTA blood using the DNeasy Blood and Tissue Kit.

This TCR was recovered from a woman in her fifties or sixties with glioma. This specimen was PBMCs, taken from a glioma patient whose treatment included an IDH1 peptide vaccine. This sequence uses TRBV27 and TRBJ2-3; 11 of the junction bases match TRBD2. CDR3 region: CASSLSVAGGPGTQYF. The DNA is TGTGCCAGCAGTTTATCGGTAGCGGGAGGGCCTGGTACGCAGTATTTT.